These T cell receptor beta chains were read from a single sample in a study of blood T cell repertoires in COVID-19. Sequencing was performed with immunoSEQ multiplex PCR; in TCRdb, only in-frame clones are kept and a portion is missing. In the table there are more than 150,000 clones, roughly three quarters of which are singletons. The sample taken for sequencing was peripheral blood. The source is a man aged 60-69 years with active or convalescent COVID-19. Each CDR3 is given with its conserved first and last residue. D genes are given only for firm matches. Clone size is stated in some rows and not others, as once, few, many or a class when expanded.

len	abundance	d_gene	v_gene	j_gene	CDR3aa	CDR3nt
11	NA	NA	TRBV20-1	TRBJ2-1	CSARQYNEQFF	TGCAGTGCTCGACAGTACAATGAGCAGTTCTTC
19	NA	TRBD2	TRBV7-2	TRBJ2-5	CASSLGPAGGGGGQETQYF	TGTGCCAGCAGCTTAGGGCCAGCGGGAGGAGGGGGCGGCCAAGAGACCCAGTACTTC
15	NA	NA	TRBV29-1	TRBJ2-2	CSVGRSRDHSRELFF	TGCAGCGTTGGTCGGTCTCGCGATCATTCAAGGGAGCTGTTTTTT
14	NA	NA	TRBV9	TRBJ1-6	CASSTGLTGSPLHF	TGTGCCAGCAGCACCGGACTGACGGGTTCACCCCTCCACTTT
17	NA	TRBD1	TRBV7-2	TRBJ2-1	CASSLTLGQGANNEQFF	TGTGCCAGCAGCTTAACGCTAGGACAGGGGGCCAACAATGAGCAGTTCTTC
15	NA	NA	TRBV6-2/TRBV6-3	TRBJ1-5	CASSRQTYSNQPQHF	TGTGCCAGCAGCAGACAGACCTATAGCAATCAGCCCCAGCATTTT
14	few	TRBD1	TRBV11-2	TRBJ1-2	CASSFTQGGYGYTF	TGTGCCAGCAGCTTCACACAGGGGGGCTATGGCTACACCTTC
16	few	TRBD2	TRBV7-2	TRBJ2-5	CASSLGTSGSQETQYF	TGTGCCAGCAGCTTAGGGACTAGCGGGTCTCAAGAGACCCAGTACTTC
18	NA	NA	TRBV11-2	TRBJ2-3	CASSLGRRRVSSTDTQYF	TGTGCCAGCAGCTTAGGTCGCAGGCGGGTCTCTAGCACAGATACGCAGTATTTT
13	NA	NA	TRBV2	TRBJ2-7	CASSYRVEGEQYF	TGTGCCAGCAGTTACAGGGTCGAGGGGGAGCAGTACTTC
16	once	TRBD1	TRBV28	TRBJ2-5	CASSLYRGDSQETQYF	TGTGCCAGCAGTTTATACAGGGGGGACAGCCAAGAGACCCAGTACTTC
17	NA	TRBD2	TRBV3-1/TRBV3-2	TRBJ2-5	CASSQDISGTPQETQYF	TGTGCCAGCAGCCAAGATATTAGCGGGACTCCTCAAGAGACCCAGTACTTC
13	NA	TRBD2	TRBV7-8	TRBJ2-3	CASLGRVGYTQYF	TGTGCCAGCCTCGGGAGGGTCGGATATACGCAGTATTTT
13	NA	TRBD2	TRBV7-3	TRBJ2-1	CASWTSRNNEQFF	TGTGCCAGTTGGACTAGCAGGAACAATGAGCAGTTCTTC
13	NA	NA	TRBV5-5	TRBJ2-7	CASSLGRSYEQYF	TGTGCCAGCAGTCTGGGGCGGTCCTACGAGCAGTACTTC
16	once	TRBD1	TRBV28	TRBJ1-5	CASSFWDRGSNQPQHF	TGTGCCAGCAGTTTTTGGGACAGGGGAAGCAATCAGCCCCAGCATTTT
15	NA	NA	TRBV24-1	TRBJ2-1	CATSELADSYNEQFF	TGTGCCACCAGTGAGTTAGCGGACTCCTACAATGAGCAGTTCTTC
14	NA	TRBD2	TRBV2	TRBJ2-3	CASLAGTSTDTQYF	TGTGCCAGTCTAGCGGGAACTAGCACAGATACGCAGTATTTT
12	NA	NA	TRBV9	TRBJ1-3	CASSVRGNTIYF	TGTGCCAGCAGCGTTAGAGGAAACACCATATATTTT
12	NA	NA	TRBV28	TRBJ2-5	CASSTAMETQYF	TGTGCCAGCAGTACCGCGATGGAGACCCAGTACTTC
18	NA	TRBD2	TRBV4-3	TRBJ2-1	CASSHTPGLAGVSPEQFF	TGCGCCAGCAGCCATACCCCGGGACTAGCGGGAGTCTCTCCTGAGCAGTTCTTC
13	NA	TRBD1	TRBV2	TRBJ1-1	CASRGQIDTEAFF	TGTGCCAGCAGGGGACAGATCGACACTGAAGCTTTCTTT
16	NA	TRBD2	TRBV5-4	TRBJ2-2	CASSLASGRGTGELFF	TGTGCCAGCAGCTTAGCTAGCGGGAGGGGCACCGGGGAGCTGTTTTTT
14	NA	NA	TRBV4-1	TRBJ1-3	CASRPQGIGNTIYF	TGCGCCAGCAGACCCCAGGGGATTGGAAACACCATATATTTT
14	NA	TRBD2	TRBV5-4	TRBJ2-5	CASSGLAGGGAQYF	TGTGCCAGTTCGGGACTAGCGGGAGGGGGCGCCCAGTACTTC
13	NA	TRBD1	TRBV4-2	TRBJ1-4	CATRTGSNEKLFF	TGTGCCACTCGGACAGGGTCTAATGAAAAACTGTTTTTT
12	many	NA	TRBV30	TRBJ2-7	CAWSSSRGVPYF	TGTGCCTGGAGTAGCTCCAGGGGCGTGCCGTACTTC
18	NA	NA	TRBV28	TRBJ2-4	CASSQDREGLLGKNIQYF	TGTGCCAGCAGTCAGGACAGGGAGGGTCTATTAGGCAAAAACATTCAGTACTTC
14	many	TRBD1	TRBV27	TRBJ1-5	CASSFDRVNQPQHF	TGTGCCAGCAGTTTTGACAGGGTTAATCAGCCCCAGCATTTT
15	few	TRBD1	TRBV19	TRBJ1-1	CASSIHSPGGPEAFF	TGTGCCAGTAGTATACACTCGCCAGGGGGCCCTGAAGCTTTCTTT
13	NA	TRBD2	TRBV7-9	TRBJ2-5	CASSLPGGETQYF	TGTGCCAGCAGCCTCCCGGGGGGGGAGACCCAGTACTTC
18	NA	TRBD1	TRBV4-3	TRBJ1-4	CASSQETGTGVRGEKLFF	TGCGCCAGCAGCCAAGAAACCGGGACAGGGGTAAGAGGAGAAAAACTGTTTTTT
15	once	NA	TRBV9	TRBJ2-2	CASSVDNSGAGELFF	TGTGCCAGCAGCGTCGATAATAGCGGAGCCGGGGAGCTGTTTTTT